Below, 11 T cell receptor beta chains from the same sample are listed, as sequenced in a study of neoadjuvant anti-PD-1 for oral cavity cancer. The method was immunoSEQ multiplex PCR; TCRdb's version includes in-frame clones alone and lacks a portion of them. The sample contains fewer than 35,000 clones, about 86% of which appear only once. Sample: PBMCs, taken before nivolumab (anti-PD-1) treatment. These receptors were collected from a person between 40 and 79 years old with oral cavity squamous cell carcinoma.

V usage is TRBV5-4 and J usage is TRBJ1-2, with D perhaps matching TRBD1 (6 bases). This CDR3 is built from 15 residues. V shed 0 bases and J shed 4 bases, with 13 bases lying between them. Looked up from germline, CDR1 is SGHNT and CDR2 is YYREEE (reference sequence). The DNA of the CDR3 is TGTGCCAGCAGCTTGGAGACAGGAAGTAGCTATGGCTACACCTTC. This codes for CASSLETGSSYGYTF. The full variable domain, with the rest looked up from reference TRBV5-4 and TRBJ1-2, is ETGVTQSPTHLIKTRGQQVTLRCSSQSGHNTVSWYQQALGQGPQFIFQYYREEENGRGNFPPRFSGLQFPNYSSELNVNALELDDSALYLCASSLETGSSYGYTFGSGTRLTVV.

This clone has just a few counts. The V gene is TRBV10-2, the J gene TRBJ2-3; D may be TRBD1 (5 bases). Between the trimmed V and J ends, which lost 5 bases and 1 base, there was a span of 13 bases. The CDR3 totals 15 residues. Germline V gene data show CDR1 as WSHSY and CDR2 as SAAADI. The CDR3 bases are TGCGCCAGCAGTTGGCAGGGAAGGGGCACAGATACGCAGTATTTT. This encodes CASSWQGRGTDTQYF.

The chain carries TRBV28 and TRBJ2-7, with no clear D. Trimming cost V 4 bases and J 3 bases, with 13 bases left between them. This CDR3 has 14 residues. Germline assignment: CDR1 MDHEN and CDR2 SYDVKM. The CDR3 here is CASSSQASRYEQYF. The CDR3 region has the DNA TGTGCCAGCAGTTCGCAAGCCTCTCGCTACGAGCAGTACTTC.

This clone is classed as medium-sized. The chain has TRBV9 and TRBJ1-1; D unresolved. The V gene lost 3 bases and the J gene lost 3 bases, with 9 bases spanning the gap. Germline CDR1 is SGDLS and CDR2 is YYNGEE. The CDR3 has 13 residues. The CDR3 protein is CASSADKHTEAFF. CDR3 nucleotides: TGTGCCAGCAGCGCCGACAAGCACACTGAAGCTTTCTTT.

This chain uses TRBV18 with TRBJ1-1; tentative D call: TRBD1 (6 bases). The CDR3 runs 12 residues. Trimming took off 6 bases at V and 11 bases at J, with 16 bases between the two ends. The germline V gene encodes CDR1 KGHSH and CDR2 LQKENI. The CDR3 spells CASSPRGDTAFF. The CDR3 DNA follows: TGTGCCAGCTCTCCCAGAGGGGACACGGCTTTCTTT.

The chain combines TRBV7-2 with TRBJ2-2, with D unclear. Per the germline V gene, CDR1 is SGHTA and CDR2 is FQGNSA. The CDR3 is made up of 14 amino acids. V was clipped by 1 base and J by 11 bases, with 14 bases between them. The CDR3 sequence is CASSLGAAARELFF. DNA for the CDR3: TGTGCCAGCAGCTTAGGGGCAGCCGCTAGAGAGCTGTTTTTT.

This clone was counted a single time. This CDR3 is CASSLTLGELFF. The DNA of the CDR3 is TGTGCCAGCAGCTTGACTCTAGGGGAGCTGTTTTTT. The rearrangement uses TRBV5-6 and TRBJ2-2; D remains unclear. Trimming cost V 1 base and J 8 bases, with 6 bases left between them. This CDR3 has 12 amino acids. In germline, CDR1 is SGHDT, CDR2 YYEEEE.

The chain couples TRBV7-9 to TRBJ2-1; no clear D gene. The CDR3 has 14 residues. Germline V gene sequence: CDR1 SEHNR, CDR2 FQNEAQ (reference sequence). Trimming cost V 1 base and J 8 bases, with 12 bases left between them. CDR3 DNA sequence: TGTGCCAGCAGCTTAGAGACGGTGGGCGATGAGCAGTTCTTC. Its translation: CASSLETVGDEQFF. Together with reference TRBV7-9 and TRBJ2-1, the CDR3 gives the full variable domain: DTGVSQNPRHKITKRGQNVTFRCDPISEHNRLYWYRQTLGQGPEFLTYFQNEAQLEKSRLLSDRFSAERPKGSFSTLEIQRTEQGDSAMYLCASSLETVGDEQFFGPGTRLTVL.

This clone showed up just once. The chain combines TRBV5-6 with TRBJ1-4; no reliable D call. CDR3 length equals 15 residues. The V gene's germline CDR1 is SGHDT and CDR2 YYEEEE. Between the trimmed V and J ends, which lost 3 bases and 1 base, there was a span of 10 bases. The CDR3 protein is CASSSGLGTNEKLFF. DNA of the CDR3: TGTGCCAGCAGCTCCGGGTTGGGAACTAATGAAAAACTGTTTTTT.

V and J are TRBV15 and TRBJ1-5; D uncertain. The germline gives CDR1 LNHNV, CDR2 YYDKDF (reference sequence). The CDR3 runs to 16 residues. The V end was cut by 0 bases, the J end by 4 bases, with 13 bases between. In DNA form, the CDR3 reads TGTGCCACCAGCAGAGATAGGAGGCCACTTAATCAGCCCCAGCATTTT. This gives the protein CATSRDRRPLNQPQHF.

The chain combines TRBV4-1 with TRBJ2-7, with D perhaps TRBD1 (5 bases). The CDR3 contains 15 residues. In germline, CDR1 is MGHRA, CDR2 YSYEKL. Deletions cut 0 bases from V and 3 bases from J, with 12 bases between. The CDR3 nucleotides read TGCGCCAGCAGCCAAGAATTCCGGCAGGGCTACGAGCAGTACTTC. Protein sequence: CASSQEFRQGYEQYF.